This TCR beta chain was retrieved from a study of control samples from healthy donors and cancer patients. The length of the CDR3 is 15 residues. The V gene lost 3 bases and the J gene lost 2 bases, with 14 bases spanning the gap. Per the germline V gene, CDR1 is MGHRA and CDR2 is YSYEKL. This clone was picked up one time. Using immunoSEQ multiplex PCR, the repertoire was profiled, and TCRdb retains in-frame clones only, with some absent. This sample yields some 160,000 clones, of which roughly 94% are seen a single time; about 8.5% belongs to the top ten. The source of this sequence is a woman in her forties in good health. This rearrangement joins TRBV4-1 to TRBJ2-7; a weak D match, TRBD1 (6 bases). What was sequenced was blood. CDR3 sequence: CASSQPGQRTYEQYF. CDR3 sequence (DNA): TGCGCCAGCAGCCAGCCGGGACAAAGAACCTACGAGCAGTACTTC.